This is a list of T cell receptor beta chains from one sample in a study of cytomegalovirus exposure and HLA in healthy donors. TCRdb keeps only in-frame clones here, not all; method: immunoSEQ multiplex PCR. Of around 94,000 clones listed, 81% are singletons. Material: PBMCs. The receptors were gathered from a human donor in good health. CDR3s include the opening cysteine and the closing phenylalanine or tryptophan.

v_gene	j_gene	CDR3aa
TRBV6-5	TRBJ2-2	CASSYSWTSEPGELFF
TRBV7-8	TRBJ1-2	CASSGTGMDGYTF
TRBV5-1	TRBJ2-7	CASSPLGHSGGIKQYF
TRBV18	TRBJ1-5	CASSPGGSHQPQHF
TRBV13	TRBJ2-7	CASGPWAPSYEQYF
TRBV7-2	TRBJ2-7	CASSLVGGGPQRAEQYF
TRBV5-4	TRBJ1-1	CASSLGTGVSTEAFF
TRBV5-6	TRBJ2-7	CASSPEGGGPIYEQYF
TRBV5-1	TRBJ2-1	CASSLGSGVSDNEQFF
TRBV30	TRBJ2-7	CAWSVGEGAAYEQYF
TRBV5-8	TRBJ2-3	CASRQGVQLTDTQYF